The rows below give T cell receptor beta chains drawn from one sample of a study of T cells after yellow fever vaccination. MiXCR, run by TCRdb on the 5' RACE reads, gives a single entry per CDR3 protein. The repertoire holds approximately 160,000 distinct CDR3 sequences, with 7% to 10% as singletons. The starting material was CD8+ T cells sorted from PBMCs, obtained 45 days after the yellow fever booster vaccination. These receptors all come from a man aged 18-30 years who received the YFV17D yellow fever vaccine. The conserved cysteine and the conserved F or W are not part of the CDR3 here. Fields, in order: V gene, CDR3 length, CDR3 protein.

>TRBV6-2/TRBV6-3|11
ASEGVFSGAAF
>TRBV29-1|12
SVQSESANQPQH
>TRBV4-1|13
ASSQGSELPETQY
>TRBV19|11
ASAYPGGIEQF
>TRBV29-1|11
SVVPEAGNTIY
>TRBV30|9
AWGDAAEQY
>TRBV12-3/TRBV12-4|10
ASSLGDPEQF
>TRBV4-1|13
ASSHDPGLNTEAF
>TRBV5-4|13
ASSFQGGPREKLF
>TRBV5-6|13
ASSLGLAENGELF
>TRBV21-1|14
ASSKDGQDMNTEAF
>TRBV6-4|12
ASSDSGDNGELF
>TRBV3-1|13
ASSQDSQSNQPQH
>TRBV4-3|15
ASSPWTSGGPTDTQY
>TRBV29-1|12
SVETGDLPETQY
>TRBV6-1|11
ASSPVRGTEAF
>TRBV28|12
ASTDLGVGDTIY
>TRBV29-1|12
IVTGLAAYNEQF
>TRBV11-3|13
ASSPYGGRTGELF
>TRBV19|15
ASDSTRDRGLHYGYT
>TRBV4-1|13
ASSQWTGGSTEAF
>TRBV6-5|11
ASSSSSNQPQH
>TRBV4-1|15
ASSQVPGQGIHSPLH
>TRBV27|13
ASSSQGAFPGELF
>TRBV28|14
ASSTAGGLLRDTQY
>TRBV7-2|14
ASSSRDRGRIGTQY
>TRBV7-6|13
ASSELGGPTDTQY
>TRBV29-1|15
SVPILIRGGFSGEQF
>TRBV12-3/TRBV12-4|15
ASSEGAGGLVEVTQY
>TRBV7-2|11
ASSPRDDTEAF
>TRBV7-2|13
ASSLRGLATDTQY
>TRBV29-1|12
SVARDREGNTIY
>TRBV12-3/TRBV12-4|12
ASSPTGGQETQY
>TRBV5-1|14
ASTSPSGVETGELF
>TRBV15|10
ATSRTRRDYT
>TRBV7-3|14
ASSLRGRGGPYTQY
>TRBV6-2/TRBV6-3|10
ASSQGTFEAF
>TRBV7-2|10
ASSHGLHEQF